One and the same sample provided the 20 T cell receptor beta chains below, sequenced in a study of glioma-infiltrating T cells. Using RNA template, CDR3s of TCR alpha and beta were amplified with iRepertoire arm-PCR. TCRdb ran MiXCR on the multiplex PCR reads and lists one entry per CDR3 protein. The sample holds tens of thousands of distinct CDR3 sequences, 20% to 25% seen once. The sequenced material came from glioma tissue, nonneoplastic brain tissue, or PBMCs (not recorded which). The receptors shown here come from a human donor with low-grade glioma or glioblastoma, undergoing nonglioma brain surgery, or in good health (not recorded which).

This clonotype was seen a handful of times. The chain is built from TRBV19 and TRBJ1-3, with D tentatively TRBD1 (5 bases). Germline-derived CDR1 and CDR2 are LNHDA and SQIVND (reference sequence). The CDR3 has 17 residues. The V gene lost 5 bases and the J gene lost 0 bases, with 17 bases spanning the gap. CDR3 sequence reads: CASSAPGPGTSGNTIYF. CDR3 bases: TGTGCCAGTAGTGCACCGGGGCCCGGGACCTCTGGAAACACCATATATTTT.

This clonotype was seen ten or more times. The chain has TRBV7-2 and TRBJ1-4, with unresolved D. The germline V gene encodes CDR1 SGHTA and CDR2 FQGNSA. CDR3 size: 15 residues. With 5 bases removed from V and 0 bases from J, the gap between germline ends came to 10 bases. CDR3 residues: CASSMAFATNEKLFF. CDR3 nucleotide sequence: TGTGCCAGCAGCATGGCATTTGCAACTAATGAAAAACTGTTTTTT.

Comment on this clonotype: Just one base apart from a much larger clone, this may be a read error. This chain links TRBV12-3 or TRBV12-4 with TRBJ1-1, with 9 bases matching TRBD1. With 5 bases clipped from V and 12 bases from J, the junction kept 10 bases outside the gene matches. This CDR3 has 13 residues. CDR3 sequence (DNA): TGTGCCAGCAGTCCCAACAGGGGGCGGTTTTCTTTCTTT. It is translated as CASSPNRGRFSFF.

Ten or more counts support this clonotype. CDR3 DNA sequence: TGTGCCAGCTCAAGGGACGGCCGAGAGGCTGAAGCTTTCTTT. Protein product: CASSRDGREAEAFF. The chain joins TRBV18 to TRBJ1-1; a weak D match, TRBD1 (5 bases). Trimming left V 5 bases short and J 6 bases short, with 16 bases between. The CDR3 is 14 amino acids. In germline, CDR1 is KGHSH, CDR2 LQKENI.

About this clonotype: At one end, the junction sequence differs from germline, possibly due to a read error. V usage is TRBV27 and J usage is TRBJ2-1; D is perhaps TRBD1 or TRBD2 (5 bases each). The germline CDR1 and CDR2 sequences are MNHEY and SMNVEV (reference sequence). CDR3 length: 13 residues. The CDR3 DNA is TGTGCCGGCAGTGACAGAGGGTACAATGAGCAGTTCTTC. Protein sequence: CAGSDRGYNEQFF.

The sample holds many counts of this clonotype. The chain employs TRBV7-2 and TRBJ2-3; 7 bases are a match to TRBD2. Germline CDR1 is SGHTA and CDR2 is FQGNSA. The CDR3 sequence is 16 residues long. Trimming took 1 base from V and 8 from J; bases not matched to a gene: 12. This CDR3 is CASSLGSGQEGGTQYF. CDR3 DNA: TGTGCCAGCAGCTTAGGTAGCGGGCAAGAGGGAGGTACGCAGTATTTT.

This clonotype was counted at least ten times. CDR3 nucleotides: TGTGCCAGCAGCTTCGGGACAGGGAGGATTGGGGTCACTGAAGCTTTCTTT. Amino acids: CASSFGTGRIGVTEAFF. The chain is built from TRBV7-4 and TRBJ1-1; TRBD1 agrees at 9 bases. From germline, CDR1 is SGHVT and CDR2 SQSDAQ. V trimming: 3 bases; J trimming: 4 bases; junction bases outside the gene matches: 12. This CDR3 has 17 amino acids. The complete variable domain, with remaining parts taken from reference TRBV7-4 and TRBJ1-1, reads GAGVSQSPRYKVAKRGRDVALRCDSISGHVTLYWYRQTLGQGSEVLTYSQSDAQRDKSGRPSGRFSAERPERSVSTLKIQRTEQGDSAVYLCASSFGTGRIGVTEAFFGQGTRLTVV.

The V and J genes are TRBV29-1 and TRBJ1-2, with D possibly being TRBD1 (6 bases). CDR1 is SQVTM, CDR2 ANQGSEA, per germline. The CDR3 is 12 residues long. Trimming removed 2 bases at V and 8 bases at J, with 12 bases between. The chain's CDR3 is CSVERVDRGYTF. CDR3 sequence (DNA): TGCAGCGTTGAACGGGTGGACAGAGGCTACACCTTC.

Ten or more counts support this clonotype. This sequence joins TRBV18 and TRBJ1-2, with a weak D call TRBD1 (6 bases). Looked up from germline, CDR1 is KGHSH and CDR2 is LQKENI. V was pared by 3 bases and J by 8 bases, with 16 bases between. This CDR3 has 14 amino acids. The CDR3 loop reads CASSPDSRGSGYTF. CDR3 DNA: TGTGCCAGCTCACCGGACAGCAGGGGAAGCGGCTACACCTTC.

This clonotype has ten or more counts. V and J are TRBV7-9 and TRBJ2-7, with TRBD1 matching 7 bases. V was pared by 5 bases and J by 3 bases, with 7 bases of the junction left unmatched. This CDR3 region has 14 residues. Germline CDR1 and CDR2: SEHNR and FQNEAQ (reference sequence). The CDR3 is CASSSRDSYYEQYF. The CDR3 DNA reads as TGTGCCAGCAGCAGCCGGGACAGCTACTACGAGCAGTACTTC.

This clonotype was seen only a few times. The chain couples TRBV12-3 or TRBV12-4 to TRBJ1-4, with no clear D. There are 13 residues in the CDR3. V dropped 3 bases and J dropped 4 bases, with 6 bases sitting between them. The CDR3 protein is CASSLLGNEKLFF. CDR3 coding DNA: TGTGCCAGCAGTTTGCTGGGTAATGAAAAACTGTTTTTT.

The CDR3 bases are TGCGCCAGCAGCTCCGGGACCTACGAGCAGTACTTC. Encoded protein: CASSSGTYEQYF. The V and J genes are TRBV5-1 and TRBJ2-7, with D perhaps TRBD2 (5 bases). V dropped 3 bases and J dropped 2 bases, with 6 bases sitting between them. In germline, CDR1 is SGHRS, CDR2 YFSETQ. This CDR3 is 12 amino acids long.

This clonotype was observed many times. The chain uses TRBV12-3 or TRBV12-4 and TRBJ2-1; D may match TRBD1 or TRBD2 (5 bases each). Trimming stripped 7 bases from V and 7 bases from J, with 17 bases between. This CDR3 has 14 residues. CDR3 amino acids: CASTLGASSNEQFF. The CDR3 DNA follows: TGTGCCAGCACCCTAGGGGCTAGCTCGAATGAGCAGTTCTTC.

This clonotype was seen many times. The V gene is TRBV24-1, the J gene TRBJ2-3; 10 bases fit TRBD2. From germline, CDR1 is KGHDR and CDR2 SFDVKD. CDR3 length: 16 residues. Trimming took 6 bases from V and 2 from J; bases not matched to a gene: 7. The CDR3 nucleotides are TGTGCCACCAGTCAATCCGGGACTAGCGACACAGATACGCAGTATTTT. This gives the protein CATSQSGTSDTDTQYF.

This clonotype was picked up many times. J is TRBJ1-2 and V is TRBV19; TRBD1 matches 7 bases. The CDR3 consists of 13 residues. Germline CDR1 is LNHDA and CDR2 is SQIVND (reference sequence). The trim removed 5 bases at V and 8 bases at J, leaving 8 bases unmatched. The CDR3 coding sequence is TGTGCCAGTAGTCCCCGGACAGGCCAAGGCTACACCTTC. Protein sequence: CASSPRTGQGYTF.

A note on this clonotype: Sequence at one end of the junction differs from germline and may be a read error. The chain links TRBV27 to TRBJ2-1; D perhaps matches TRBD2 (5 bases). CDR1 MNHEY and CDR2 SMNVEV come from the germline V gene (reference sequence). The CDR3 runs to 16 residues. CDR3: CAGSFKVGRTRDEQFF. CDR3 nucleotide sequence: TGTGCCGGCAGTTTTAAAGTGGGCAGGACGAGGGATGAGCAGTTCTTC.

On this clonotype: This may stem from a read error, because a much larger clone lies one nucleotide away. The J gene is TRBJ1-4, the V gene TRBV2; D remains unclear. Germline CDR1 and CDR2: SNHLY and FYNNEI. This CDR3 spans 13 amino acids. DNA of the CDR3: TGTGCCAACAGTGAGGGTTATAATGAAAAACTGTTTTTT. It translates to CANSEGYNEKLFF.

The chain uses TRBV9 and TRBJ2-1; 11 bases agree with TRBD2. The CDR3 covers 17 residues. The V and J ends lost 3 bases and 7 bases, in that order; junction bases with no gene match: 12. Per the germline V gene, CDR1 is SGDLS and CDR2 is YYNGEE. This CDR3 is CASSAKGGPSGRNEQFF. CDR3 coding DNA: TGTGCCAGCAGCGCCAAAGGTGGGCCTAGCGGGAGGAATGAGCAGTTCTTC.

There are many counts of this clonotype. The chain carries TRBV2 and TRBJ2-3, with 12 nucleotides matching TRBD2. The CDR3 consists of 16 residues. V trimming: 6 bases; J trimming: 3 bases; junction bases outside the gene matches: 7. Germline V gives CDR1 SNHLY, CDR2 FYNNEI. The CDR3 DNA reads TGTGCCAGCAGGTCAGGACTAGCGGGATATACAGATACGCAGTATTTT. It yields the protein CASRSGLAGYTDTQYF. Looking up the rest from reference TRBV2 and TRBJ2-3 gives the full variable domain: EPEVTQTPSHQVTQMGQEVILRCVPISNHLYFYWYRQILGQKVEFLVSFYNNEISEKSEIFDDQFSVERPDGSNFTLKIRSTKLEDSAMYFCASRSGLAGYTDTQYFGPGTRLTVL.

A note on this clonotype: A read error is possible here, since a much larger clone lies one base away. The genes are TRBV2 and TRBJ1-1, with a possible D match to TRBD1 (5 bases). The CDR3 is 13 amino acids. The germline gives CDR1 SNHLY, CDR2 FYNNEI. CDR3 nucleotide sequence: TGTGCCAGCAGCGCCGAGGGGAACGCTGAAGCTTTCTTT. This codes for CASSAEGNAEAFF.